This T cell receptor (beta chain) was sequenced during a study of beta chain features in type 1 diabetes. Study-wide results and caveats: Type 1 diabetes patients had moderately but significantly shorter TCRB CDR3s in all four CD4+ subsets.

All of the isolated RNA was reverse transcribed, so expressed TCRB transcripts were sequenced. Samples of naive, central memory and regulatory T cells yielded a mean of around 3.4 million reads. Repertoires were generated with immunoSEQ multiplex PCR, while TCRdb's copy carries only in-frame clones and drops some. The repertoire has nearly 350,000 clones, about a tenth of them found once; the top ten carry 0.9% to 1.1%. Each donor gave one heparinised blood draw averaging roughly 120 mL. The authors sorted CD4+ naive, central memory, regulatory and stem cell-like memory cells via CD45RO/CCR7/CD25/CD127/CD95/CD27. On this clone itself: Its target is unknown.

Sequenced sample: central memory CD4+ T cells from blood. The receptor was derived from a man in his thirties or forties with type 1 diabetes.

The CDR3 here is CASSLYPSDGSNQPQHF. Written as DNA, the CDR3 is TGTGCCAGCAGTTTATATCCCTCCGACGGTAGCAATCAGCCCCAGCATTTT. The chain is built from TRBV28 and TRBJ1-5; D remains ambiguous. The CDR3 runs to 17 residues. CDR1 and CDR2 (germline): MDHEN, SYDVKM. Trimming removed 1 base at V and 0 bases at J, with 13 bases between.